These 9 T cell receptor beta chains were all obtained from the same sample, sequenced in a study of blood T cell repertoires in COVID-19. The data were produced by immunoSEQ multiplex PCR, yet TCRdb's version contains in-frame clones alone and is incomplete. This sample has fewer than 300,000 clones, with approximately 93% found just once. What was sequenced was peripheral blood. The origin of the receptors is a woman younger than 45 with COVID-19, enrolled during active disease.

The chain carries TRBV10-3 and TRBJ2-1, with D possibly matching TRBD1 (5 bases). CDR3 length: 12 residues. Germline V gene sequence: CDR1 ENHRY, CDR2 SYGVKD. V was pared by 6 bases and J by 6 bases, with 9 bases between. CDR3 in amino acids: CAIRQAPNEQFF. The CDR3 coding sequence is TGTGCCATCAGACAGGCACCCAATGAGCAGTTCTTC.

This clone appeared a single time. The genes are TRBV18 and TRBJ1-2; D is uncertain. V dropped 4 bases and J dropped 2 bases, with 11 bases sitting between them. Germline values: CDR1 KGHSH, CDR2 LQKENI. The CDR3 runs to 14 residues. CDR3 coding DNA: TGTGCCAGCTCACTAACTAGTGTCAACTATGGCTACACCTTC. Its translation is CASSLTSVNYGYTF.

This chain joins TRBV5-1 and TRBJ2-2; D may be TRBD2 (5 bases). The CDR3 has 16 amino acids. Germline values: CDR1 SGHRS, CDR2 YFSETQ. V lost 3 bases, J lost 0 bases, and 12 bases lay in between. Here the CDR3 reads CASSSPGLSNTGELFF. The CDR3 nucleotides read TGCGCCAGCAGCTCCCCCGGACTCTCGAACACCGGGGAGCTGTTTTTT. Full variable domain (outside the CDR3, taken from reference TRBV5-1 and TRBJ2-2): KAGVTQTPRYLIKTRGQQVTLSCSPISGHRSVSWYQQTPGQGLQFLFEYFSETQRNKGNFPGRFSGRQFSNSRSEMNVSTLELGDSALYLCASSSPGLSNTGELFFGEGSRLTVL.

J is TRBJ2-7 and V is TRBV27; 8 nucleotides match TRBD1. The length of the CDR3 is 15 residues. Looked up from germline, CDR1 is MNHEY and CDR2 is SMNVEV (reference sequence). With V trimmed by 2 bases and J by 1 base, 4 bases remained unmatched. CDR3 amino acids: CASSLRGQGSYEQYF. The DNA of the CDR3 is TGTGCCAGCAGTTTACGCGGACAGGGTTCCTACGAGCAGTACTTC.

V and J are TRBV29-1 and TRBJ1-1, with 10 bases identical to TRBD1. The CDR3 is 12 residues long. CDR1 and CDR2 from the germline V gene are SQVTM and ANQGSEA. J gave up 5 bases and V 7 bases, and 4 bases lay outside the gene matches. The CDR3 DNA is TGCAGCGCGACAGGGGGCTGGACTGAAGCTTTCTTT. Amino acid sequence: CSATGGWTEAFF.

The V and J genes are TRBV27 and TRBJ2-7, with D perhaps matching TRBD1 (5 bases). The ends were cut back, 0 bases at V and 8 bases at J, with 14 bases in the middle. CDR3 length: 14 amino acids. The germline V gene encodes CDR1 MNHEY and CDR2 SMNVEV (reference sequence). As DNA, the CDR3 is TGTGCCAGCAGTTTATCGGAACTCCAGGGCAAGCAGTACTTC. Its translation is CASSLSELQGKQYF.

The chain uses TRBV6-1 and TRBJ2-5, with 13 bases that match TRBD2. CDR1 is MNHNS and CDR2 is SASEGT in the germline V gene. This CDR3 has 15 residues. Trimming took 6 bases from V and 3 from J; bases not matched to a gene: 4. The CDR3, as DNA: TGTGCCAGCAGCCTGACTAGCGGGGGGAAAGAGACCCAGTACTTC. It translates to CASSLTSGGKETQYF.

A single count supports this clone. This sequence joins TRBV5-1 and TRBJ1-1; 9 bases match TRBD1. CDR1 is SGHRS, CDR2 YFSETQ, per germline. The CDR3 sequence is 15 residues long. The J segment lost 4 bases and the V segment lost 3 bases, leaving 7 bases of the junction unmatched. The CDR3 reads CASSYRQGGSTEAFF. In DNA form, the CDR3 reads TGCGCCAGCAGCTATAGACAGGGGGGTTCCACTGAAGCTTTCTTT.

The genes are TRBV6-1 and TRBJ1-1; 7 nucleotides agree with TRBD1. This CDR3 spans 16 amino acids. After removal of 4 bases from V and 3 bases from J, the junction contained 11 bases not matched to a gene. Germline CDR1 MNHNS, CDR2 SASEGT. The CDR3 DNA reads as TGTGCCAGCAGTGCCCTGGGACAGTTAGGGGACACTGAAGCTTTCTTT. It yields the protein CASSALGQLGDTEAFF.